Following are 12 T cell receptor beta chains from one sample sequenced in a study of response to subunit inactivated influenza vaccine. Via MiXCR, TCRdb re-called the RT-PCR reads, giving one row per CDR3 protein. The table shows about 520,000 distinct CDR3 sequences, with approximately 7.8% occurring only once. The source material was PBMCs from blood, sampled roughly 24 months after vaccination. These receptors all come from a man in his fifties or sixties who received an inactivated influenza vaccine.

This clonotype was counted many times. The rearrangement uses TRBV12-3 or TRBV12-4 and TRBJ2-1; 7 bases fit TRBD1. The CDR3 has 12 residues. With 7 bases clipped from V and 8 bases from J, the junction kept 5 bases outside the gene matches. CDR3 sequence (DNA): TGTGCCAGCATTAGACAGGGCCATGAGCAGTTCTTC. It is translated as CASIRQGHEQFF.

This clonotype came up many times. The chain combines TRBV12-3 or TRBV12-4 with TRBJ1-1; D not certain. The CDR3 is 13 amino acids. The V end was cut by 5 bases, the J end by 2 bases, with 9 bases between. CDR3 bases: TGTGCCAGCAGTCGTGGGTTAAACACTGAAGCTTTCTTT. It is translated as CASSRGLNTEAFF.

This clonotype was observed a handful of times. The V call is TRBV29-1, the J call TRBJ2-5; TRBD2 agrees at 7 bases. Germline V CDR1 and CDR2: SQVTM, ANQGSEA. The junction had 9 bases not matched to a gene; V was cut back by 6 bases and J by 2 bases. The CDR3 loop spans 14 amino acids. The CDR3 region has the DNA TGCAGCGTCACCCCGGGGGGATGGCAAGAGACCCAGTACTTC. It is translated as CSVTPGGWQETQYF.

In its sample, this clonotype was seen many times. The chain carries TRBV27 and TRBJ2-3; 9 positions match TRBD1. The germline V gene has CDR1 MNHEY and CDR2 SMNVEV (reference sequence). V lost 5 bases and J lost 5; bases outside the gene matches: 8. CDR3 length: 15 residues. The DNA for the CDR3 is TGTGCCAGCAGTACCGGGACAGGGTCTGTAGATACGCAGTATTTT. Encoded protein: CASSTGTGSVDTQYF.

There are many counts of this clonotype. This chain links TRBV5-1 with TRBJ2-7, with D hard to call. The CDR3 extends over 11 amino acids. Trimming took 6 bases from V and 3 from J, leaving 7 bases between them. Germline CDR1 reads SGHRS; CDR2 reads YFSETQ. CDR3 coding DNA: TGCGCCAGCACCTTTGGCTACGAGCAGTACTTC. It is translated as CASTFGYEQYF.

This clonotype was seen at least ten times. The V call is TRBV4-2, the J call TRBJ2-2, with 10 bases lining up with TRBD2. Trimming cost V 0 bases and J 6 bases; bases outside gene matches: 7. This CDR3 has 17 residues. Germline V lookup: CDR1 LGHNA, CDR2 YNFKEQ. The CDR3 nucleotides are TGTGCCAGCAGCCAAGATGGGCTAGCGGGGGTGGCCGGGGAGCTGTTTTTT. It specifies CASSQDGLAGVAGELFF.

This clonotype was recorded a few times. This may come from a read error, since a much larger clone is one base off. The rearrangement uses TRBV24-1 and TRBJ2-1; D not resolved. This CDR3 spans 13 amino acids. V lost 0 bases and J lost 6, with 5 bases in between. CDR1 and CDR2 from the germline V gene are KGHDR and SFDVKD. The CDR3 DNA reads as TGTGCCACCAGTGATTTGTGGATCAATGAGCAGTTCTTC. This gives the protein CATSDLWINEQFF.

This chain uses TRBV2 with TRBJ2-2; 8 bases match TRBD1. This CDR3 is 15 amino acids long. The J segment lost 0 bases and the V segment lost 5 bases, leaving 2 bases of the junction unmatched. The germline V gene has CDR1 SNHLY and CDR2 FYNNEI. This CDR3 reads CASSQGASNTGELFF. The CDR3 region has the DNA TGTGCCAGCAGTCAGGGGGCGTCGAACACCGGGGAGCTGTTTTTT. Combining the CDR3 with reference TRBV2 and TRBJ2-2 gives the whole variable domain EPEVTQTPSHQVTQMGQEVILRCVPISNHLYFYWYRQILGQKVEFLVSFYNNEISEKSEIFDDQFSVERPDGSNFTLKIRSTKLEDSAMYFCASSQGASNTGELFFGEGSRLTVL.

The V and J genes are TRBV6-2 or TRBV6-3 and TRBJ2-7, with a weak D call TRBD1 (6 bases). Germline V gene sequence: CDR1 MNHEY, CDR2 SVGEGT. The V gene lost 5 bases and the J gene lost 3 bases, with 14 bases spanning the gap. This CDR3 is built from 14 residues. CDR3 nucleotide sequence: TGTGCCAGCAGTCGTCTTGGACAGCTCTACGAGCAGTACTTC. Translation: CASSRLGQLYEQYF.

The table lists this clonotype with many counts. The chain joins TRBV28 to TRBJ2-7; TRBD1 matches 8 bases. The ends lost 4 bases at V and 7 bases at J; junction bases unmatched: 6. CDR1 MDHEN and CDR2 SYDVKM come from the germline V gene. CDR3 size: 13 residues. CDR3 coding DNA: TGTGCCAGCAGTTCGGACAGGGTCGGGGAGCAGTACTTC. This encodes CASSSDRVGEQYF.

This clonotype was seen many times. The chain has TRBV5-1 and TRBJ2-3; no clear D gene. V lost 1 base to trimming and J lost 4 bases, with 13 bases between them. Per germline, CDR1 SGHRS and CDR2 YFSETQ. This CDR3 has 15 residues. In nucleotides, the CDR3 is TGCGCCAGCAGCTTGAGGTCAGCAACCCCAGATACGCAGTATTTT. It encodes CASSLRSATPDTQYF.

In this sample, this clonotype turned up many times. This chain connects TRBV5-5 to TRBJ1-2; 7 bases line up with TRBD1. V shed 2 bases and J 4 bases; nucleotides not matched to a gene: 2. CDR1 and CDR2 (germline): SGHKS, YYEKEE (reference sequence). This CDR3 has 13 residues. CDR3 sequence (DNA): TGTGCCAGCAGCTTAAGGGGGCTCTATGGCTACACCTTC. This encodes CASSLRGLYGYTF.